This T cell receptor (beta chain) was sequenced during a study of blood T cell repertoires in COVID-19. Study-wide background: COVID-19 samples, acute and convalescent, were from the United States, Italy and Spain. From T cells, B-cell-depleted T cells, or PBMCs came the material, which was cDNA or gDNA.

V was trimmed by 0 bases and J by 9 bases, leaving 12 bases between them. The CDR3 runs 13 residues. CDR1 and CDR2 from the germline V gene are LGHNA and YSLEER. As originally analysed: Counts of nucleated cells, estimated from reference gene primer amplification, were obtained. The table came from immunoSEQ multiplex PCR; TCRdb's copy has only in-frame clones and leaves some out. V, J and clone size are those of that table, while D and trimming were read from the DNA. The sample has about 200,000 clones, roughly 80% seen once. This sequence originates from a woman in her 40s with active or convalescent COVID-19. The chain is built from TRBV4-3 and TRBJ2-7, with D possibly matching TRBD2 (5 bases). The material sequenced was peripheral blood. CDR3 sequence: CASSQELTAGQYF. For the CDR3, the DNA is TGCGCCAGCAGCCAAGAACTGACGGCGGGGCAGTACTTC.